A single sample gave rise to the 4 T cell receptor beta chains below, sequenced in a study of blood T cell repertoires in COVID-19. The repertoire was sequenced with immunoSEQ multiplex PCR; TCRdb's copy has only in-frame clones and lacks some. The repertoire includes roughly 380,000 clones, over 75% of them detected once, and about 1.6% sits in the top ten. Sequencing was done on a sample of peripheral blood. The receptors stem from a woman aged 40 to 55 with COVID-19, enrolled during active disease.

J is TRBJ2-1 and V is TRBV7-6; 9 bases fit TRBD2. The J segment lost 9 bases and the V segment lost 2 bases, leaving 11 bases of the junction unmatched. Germline loops: CDR1 SGHVS, CDR2 FNYEAQ. The CDR3 runs to 16 residues. The CDR3 sequence is CASSLFAGGEFGEQFF. CDR3 coding DNA: TGTGCCAGCAGCTTATTCGCGGGGGGGGAGTTCGGTGAGCAGTTCTTC.

This clone was picked up a small number of times. The rearrangement links TRBV6-2 or TRBV6-3 to TRBJ2-7; TRBD2 matches at 14 bases. V trimming: 2 bases; J trimming: 3 bases; junction bases outside the gene matches: 12. This CDR3 region has 19 residues. CDR1 and CDR2 (germline): MNHEY, SVGEGT. The CDR3 loop is CASSYILGLAGVRGYEQYF. CDR3 sequence (DNA): TGTGCCAGCAGTTACATTCTGGGACTAGCGGGAGTCAGGGGCTACGAGCAGTACTTC.

The chain couples TRBV7-2 to TRBJ1-4, with a weak D call TRBD1 (5 bases). This CDR3 region has 15 residues. Trimming stripped 5 bases from V and 7 bases from J, with 17 bases between. Germline CDR1 reads SGHTA; CDR2 reads FQGNSA. The CDR3 sequence: CASSPQGGVGEKLFF. As DNA, the CDR3 is TGTGCCAGCAGCCCTCAGGGTGGAGTAGGTGAAAAACTGTTTTTT.

Only one count was recorded for this clone. The chain couples TRBV6-6 to TRBJ1-1; TRBD1 matches at 9 bases. J was trimmed by 5 bases and V by 5 bases; bases with no gene match: 6. Germline values: CDR1 MNHNY, CDR2 SVGAGI (reference sequence). The CDR3 is 14 amino acids. CDR3 DNA: TGTGCCAGCAGTGGGGGACAGGGAAAAACTGAAGCTTTCTTT. Its translation is CASSGGQGKTEAFF.